In this sample, the clone carrying this T cell receptor beta chain turned up once. Its antigen is unidentified. Assay: immunoSEQ multiplex PCR; the TCRdb copy retains only in-frame clones and omits some. The sample lists approximately 30,000 clones; 86% were seen once. V lost 3 bases and J 9 bases, leaving 14 bases between the germline ends. Germline loops: CDR1 SNHLY, CDR2 FYNNEI. The CDR3 is 13 amino acids. This sample is drawn from a study of T cells in narcolepsy. Study findings and constraints: Autoreactive clonotypes reportedly recurred in blood of same and different patients, not controls.

Sequencing input: CD45RA- memory CD4+ T cells from PBMCs. The chain links TRBV2 to TRBJ1-2, with D possibly TRBD1 on 5 matching bases. The TCR comes from a human donor with narcolepsy. The CDR3 coding sequence is TGTGCCAGCAGTGAGCAGGGCATGCGGAGCTACACCTTC. The encoded protein is CASSEQGMRSYTF.